This T cell receptor beta chain is from a study of blood T cell repertoires in COVID-19 (dated by TCRdb to the early 2020s). General notes on the study: The collaborator samples originated in the United States, Italy and Spain and spanned the acute and convalescent phases of COVID-19. The material from the prospective study consisted of cDNA or gDNA derived from T cells, B-cell-depleted T cells, or PBMCs. The dataset comprised deeply sampled blood TCRbeta repertoires from subjects exposed to, actively infected with, or recovered from COVID-19. The repertoires were released in a freely available public database meant as a resource for research on the immune response to SARS-CoV-2. The samples were drawn from the first 160 participants of the ongoing ImmuneRACE study and from 1,254 subjects provided by 6 global collaborators. Nearly every sample came with metadata listing a de-identified subject ID, COVID-19 status, age in years and sex. Where available, HLA class I and class II types were obtained from metadata supplied by the sample provider rather than from assay-based typing. What the work shows at the level of the full study, not this receptor alone: The amount of clinical and demographic metadata varied by source and participant and was provided uncurated.

TCRbeta CDR3 regions were amplified from genomic DNA by means of the immunoSEQ Assay, a bias-controlled multiplex PCR. As for the original processing: Nucleated cell counts per sample were estimated from amplification of reference gene primers within the assay. Sequence reads were collapsed and filtered to measure the absolute abundance of every unique TCRbeta CDR3 rearrangement. For each sample, productive Simpson clonality was calculated as the square root of Simpson's diversity index across productive rearrangements. TCRdb retrieved this table from immuneACCESS and kept in-frame rearrangements only. Not all clones are present; in checked studies, unresolved V genes account for under half, and no reason is known for the remainder. Clonal size and the V and J genes are those of that table, whereas D and trimming came from the DNA. In all, the sample holds 50,000 to 60,000 clones, and around 92% of those were seen once. The ten largest make up 7.5% to 10% of the sample.

Sequences MDHEN (CDR1) and SYDVKM (CDR2) are obtained from the germline V gene. V drops 4 bases and J drops 3 bases, leaving 10 bases in between. The CDR3 numbers 14 residues from cysteine through phenylalanine. The read is trimmed to its CDR3 DNA, 42 bases read in frame from base 1. In regard to this clone: Its antigen is not yet known. Base qualities are not provided; no much larger clone lies one nucleotide away.

Collaborating institutions collected whole blood in K2EDTA tubes following their own protocols. For TCRbeta analysis, collaborators shipped samples in one of three forms: frozen whole blood, isolated PBMCs, or DNA extracted from either of those sample types. The clonotype originates from a man aged 80 or over with active or convalescent COVID-19. The specimen sequenced was peripheral blood. Recombination linked TRBV28 to TRBJ1-5, and the D gene may be TRBD1, 6 bases matching. This receptor has the CDR3 CASSSGQNNQPQHF. Here is the DNA: TGTGCCAGCAGTTCTGGACAGAACAATCAGCCCCAGCATTTT.